The 14 T cell receptor beta chains presented below share a single source sample, sequenced in a study of OX40 agonist ivuxolimab in advanced cancers. Using immunoSEQ multiplex PCR, the repertoire was profiled, and TCRdb retains in-frame clones only, with some absent. Seen here are tens of thousands of clones, 90% observed once, and the top ten hold about 0.3%. The sample consisted of CD4+ or CD8+ T cells sorted from blood, taken in a trial of the OX40 agonist ivuxolimab. The receptors were sampled from an adult with an advanced solid tumor such as melanoma, head and neck, liver or kidney cancer.

The chain joins TRBV12-5 to TRBJ2-5; 8 bases align to TRBD1. Germline CDR1 is LGHNT and CDR2 is FRNRAP. This CDR3 comprises 16 residues. The junction had 12 bases not matched to a gene; V was cut back by 5 bases and J by 4 bases. The CDR3 protein is CASGLSDRVTIETQYF. In DNA form, the CDR3 reads TGTGCTAGTGGTCTGTCGGACAGGGTAACGATAGAGACCCAGTACTTC.

The genes are TRBV6-6 and TRBJ1-6, with a weak D call TRBD1 (6 bases). This CDR3 region has 14 residues. Germline-derived CDR1 and CDR2 are MNHNY and SVGAGI (reference sequence). V lost 10 bases, J lost 4 bases, and 14 bases lay in between. CDR3 bases: TGTGCCATCGGGGCAGGGGAATATAATTCACCCCTCCACTTT. Translated: CAIGAGEYNSPLHF.

CDR3 DNA: TGTGCCAGCAGTGAACACCAGGGGGCGAAGACTGAAGCTTTCTTT. Protein sequence: CASSEHQGAKTEAFF. This chain connects TRBV2 to TRBJ1-1; 8 bases are shared with TRBD1. The CDR3 totals 15 residues. Per germline, CDR1 SNHLY and CDR2 FYNNEI. V dropped 2 bases and J dropped 5; count of bases not matched to a gene: 7.

The V call is TRBV7-9, the J call TRBJ1-5; D possibly corresponds to TRBD1 (5 bases). Per germline, CDR1 SEHNR and CDR2 FQNEAQ (reference sequence). The CDR3 is 14 amino acids. V shed 2 bases and J shed 4 bases, with 9 bases lying between them. CDR3 loop: CASSLNGGNQPQHF. Here the CDR3 DNA reads TGTGCCAGCAGCTTAAACGGGGGGAATCAGCCCCAGCATTTT.

This chain connects TRBV6-1 to TRBJ1-5, with 7 bases lining up with TRBD1. The CDR3 runs 15 residues. V lost 2 bases and J lost 3; bases outside the gene matches: 4. Germline V gene lookup returns CDR1 MNHNS and CDR2 SASEGT. The CDR3 nucleotides read TGTGCCAGCAGTGAACAGACAGGGAACAATCAGCCCCAGCATTTT. Amino acid sequence: CASSEQTGNNQPQHF.

The rearrangement uses TRBV30 and TRBJ1-5; TRBD1 is a possible D gene (5 bases). Trimming stripped 3 bases from V and 5 bases from J, with 8 bases between. The CDR3 has 12 residues. Germline assignment: CDR1 GTSNPN and CDR2 SVGIG (reference sequence). The CDR3 is CAWSGGHQPQHF. The CDR3, as DNA: TGTGCCTGGAGCGGGGGTCATCAGCCCCAGCATTTT.

The J gene is TRBJ1-2, the V gene TRBV6-6, with D maybe TRBD1 (6 bases). Trimming removed 4 bases at V and 2 bases at J, with 11 bases between. Germline CDR1 is MNHNY and CDR2 is SVGAGI (reference sequence). The CDR3 contains 14 residues. CDR3 coding DNA: TGTGCCAGCAGTTTCGACAGGACAAACTATGGCTACACCTTC. Translated: CASSFDRTNYGYTF.

V is TRBV10-2 and J is TRBJ1-4; 9 nucleotides agree with TRBD1. J gave up 7 bases and V 10 bases, and 7 bases lay outside the gene matches. CDR1 and CDR2 from the germline V gene are WSHSY and SAAADI. The CDR3 is 13 residues long. The CDR3 is CATKTGGTEKLFF. The CDR3 nucleotides read TGCGCCACCAAAACAGGGGGCACTGAAAAACTGTTTTTT.

This chain links TRBV7-2 with TRBJ2-3, with 12 positions matching TRBD2. Germline V CDR1 and CDR2: SGHTA, FQGNSA. This CDR3 region has 17 residues. V lost 7 bases to trimming and J lost 4 bases; unmatched junction nucleotides: 12. Here the CDR3 reads CASTDWASGGAADTQYF. CDR3 nucleotide sequence: TGTGCCAGCACCGACTGGGCTAGCGGGGGGGCAGCAGATACGCAGTATTTT.

The chain links TRBV7-2 to TRBJ1-2; 10 nucleotides match TRBD1. Germline-derived CDR1 and CDR2 are SGHTA and FQGNSA. V trimming: 5 bases; J trimming: 7 bases; junction bases outside the gene matches: 7. The CDR3 loop spans 14 amino acids. The CDR3 region is CASSGSGTGVGYTF. CDR3 in DNA: TGTGCCAGCAGCGGCTCCGGGACAGGGGTTGGCTACACCTTC.

V gene TRBV4-1 combines with J gene TRBJ2-5; D could derive from TRBD1 or TRBD2 (6 bases each). From germline, CDR1 is MGHRA and CDR2 YSYEKL. CDR3 length: 14 residues. V was clipped by 4 bases and J by 4 bases, with 13 bases between them. The CDR3 DNA sequence: TGCGCCAGCAGCCCCAGAGGGGGGTTAGAGACCCAGTACTTC. Translating gives CASSPRGGLETQYF.

This rearrangement joins TRBV7-9 to TRBJ2-3; TRBD2 matches at 8 bases. V dropped 5 bases and J dropped 3; count of bases not matched to a gene: 10. The CDR3 consists of 16 residues. Germline V gene data show CDR1 as SEHNR and CDR2 as FQNEAQ (reference sequence). The CDR3 region is CASSRLSGGQTDTQYF. CDR3 bases: TGTGCCAGCAGCCGACTGAGCGGGGGTCAAACAGATACGCAGTATTTT.

V gene TRBV19 combines with J gene TRBJ1-5, with D maybe TRBD1 (5 bases). This CDR3 region has 12 residues. Germline V lookup: CDR1 LNHDA, CDR2 SQIVND (reference sequence). V gave up 6 bases and J gave up 7 bases, with 10 bases separating them. CDR3: CASRGVGQPQHF. CDR3 sequence (DNA): TGTGCCAGTAGAGGGGTCGGCCAGCCCCAGCATTTT.

The rearrangement joins TRBV27 to TRBJ1-4; possible D gene TRBD1, 6 bases. Trimming left V 3 bases short and J 8 bases short, with 13 bases between. This CDR3 is built from 14 residues. Per germline, CDR1 MNHEY and CDR2 SMNVEV (reference sequence). CDR3 region: CASSLTTGREKLFF. CDR3 nucleotides: TGTGCCAGCAGTTTGACGACAGGTAGAGAAAAACTGTTTTTT.